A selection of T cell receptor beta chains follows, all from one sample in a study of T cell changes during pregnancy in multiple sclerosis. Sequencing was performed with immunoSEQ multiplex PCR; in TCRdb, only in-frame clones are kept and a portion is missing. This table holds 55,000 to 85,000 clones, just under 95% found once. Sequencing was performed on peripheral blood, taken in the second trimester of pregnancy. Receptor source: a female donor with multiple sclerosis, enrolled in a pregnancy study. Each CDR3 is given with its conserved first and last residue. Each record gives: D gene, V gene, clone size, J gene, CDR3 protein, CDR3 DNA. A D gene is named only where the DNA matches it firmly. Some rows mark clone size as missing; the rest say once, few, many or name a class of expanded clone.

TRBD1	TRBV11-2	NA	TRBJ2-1	CASSQDRENEQFF	TGTGCCAGCAGCCAAGACAGGGAAAATGAGCAGTTCTTC
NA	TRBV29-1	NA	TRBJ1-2	CSVVGGSDYYGYTF	TGCAGCGTTGTAGGAGGGTCTGACTACTATGGCTACACCTTC
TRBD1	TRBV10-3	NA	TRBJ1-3	CAISGAGTEDTIYF	TGTGCCATCAGTGGGGCCGGGACAGAGGACACCATATATTTT
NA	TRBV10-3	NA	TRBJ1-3	CAIRLGGVSGNTIYF	TGTGCCATCAGGCTTGGGGGGGTCTCTGGAAACACCATATATTTT
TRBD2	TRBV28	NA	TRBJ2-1	CASSFQGSGRAHNEQFF	TGTGCCAGCAGTTTTCAAGGTAGCGGGAGGGCCCACAATGAGCAGTTCTTC
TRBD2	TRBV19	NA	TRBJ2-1	CASSMARSGRSYNEQFF	TGTGCCAGTAGTATGGCCCGTAGCGGGCGCTCCTACAATGAGCAGTTCTTC
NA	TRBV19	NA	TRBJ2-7	CASSSRGGALEQYF	TGTGCCAGTAGTTCCCGAGGGGGGGCTCTCGAGCAGTACTTC
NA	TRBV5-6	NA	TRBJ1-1	CASSLVLFGANTEAFF	TGTGCCAGCAGCTTGGTGCTCTTTGGGGCTAACACTGAAGCTTTCTTT
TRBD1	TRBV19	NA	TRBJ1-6	CASNTRQGNSPLHF	TGTGCCAGTAATACCCGACAGGGAAACTCACCCCTCCACTTT
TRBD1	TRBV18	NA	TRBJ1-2	CASSGKKTGVYSYTF	TGTGCCAGCTCAGGCAAGAAGACAGGGGTTTATAGCTACACCTTC
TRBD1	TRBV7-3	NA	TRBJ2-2	CASSPRDRNTGELFF	TGTGCCAGCAGTCCCCGGGACAGAAACACCGGGGAGCTGTTTTTT
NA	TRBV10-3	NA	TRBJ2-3	CAISGGGGSTDTQYF	TGTGCCATCAGTGGGGGCGGGGGCAGCACAGATACGCAGTATTTT
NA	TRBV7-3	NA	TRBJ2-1	CASSSGLNNEQFF	TGTGCCAGCAGCTCCGGACTAAACAATGAGCAGTTCTTC
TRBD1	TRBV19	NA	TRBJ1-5	CASSISLGQVLNQPQHF	TGTGCCAGTAGTATCTCTCTGGGACAGGTTCTCAATCAGCCCCAGCATTTT
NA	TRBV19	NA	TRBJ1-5	CASSIQAGNQPQHF	TGTGCCAGTAGTATACAGGCCGGCAATCAGCCCCAGCATTTT
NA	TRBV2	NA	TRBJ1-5	CASSEEHGLQPQHF	TGTGCCAGCAGTGAAGAACATGGCCTTCAGCCCCAGCATTTT
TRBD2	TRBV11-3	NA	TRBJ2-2	CASSPGLAKNTGELFF	TGTGCCAGCAGCCCGGGACTAGCGAAGAACACCGGGGAGCTGTTTTTT
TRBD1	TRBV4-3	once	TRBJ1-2	CASSQETGRGPYGYTF	TGCGCCAGCAGCCAAGAGACAGGGAGAGGCCCCTATGGCTACACCTTC
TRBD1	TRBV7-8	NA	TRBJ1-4	CASSKQGAATNEKLFF	TGTGCCAGCAGCAAACAGGGGGCGGCGACTAATGAAAAACTGTTTTTT
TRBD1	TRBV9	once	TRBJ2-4	CASSKGQPYKNIQYF	TGTGCCAGCAGCAAGGGACAGCCTTACAAAAACATTCAGTACTTC
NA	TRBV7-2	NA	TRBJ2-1	CASSFALENEQFF	TGTGCCAGCAGCTTCGCTCTAGAAAATGAGCAGTTCTTC
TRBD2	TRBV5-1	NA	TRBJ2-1	CASSLPGTSGGSSYNEQFF	TGCGCCAGCAGCTTACCCGGGACTAGCGGGGGGAGCTCCTACAATGAGCAGTTCTTC
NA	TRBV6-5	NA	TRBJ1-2	CASSYSRGSYGYTF	TGTGCCAGCAGTTATAGCAGGGGAAGCTATGGCTACACCTTC
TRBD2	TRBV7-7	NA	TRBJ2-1	CASKETSGHNEQFF	TGTGCTAGCAAGGAAACTAGCGGGCACAATGAGCAGTTCTTC
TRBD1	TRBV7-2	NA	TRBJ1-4	CASSLHRGNEKLFF	TGTGCCAGCAGCCTACACAGGGGGAATGAAAAACTGTTTTTT
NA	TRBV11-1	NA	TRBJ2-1	CASSVAGWAVQFF	TGTGCCAGCAGCGTGGCGGGATGGGCGGTGCAGTTCTTC
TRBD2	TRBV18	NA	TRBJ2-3	CASSPPFPGGNTDTQYF	TGTGCCAGCTCACCACCGTTCCCGGGAGGGAACACAGATACGCAGTATTTT
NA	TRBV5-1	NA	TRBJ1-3	CASSLARGTGNTIYF	TGCGCCAGCAGCTTGGCCCGGGGAACGGGAAACACCATATATTTT
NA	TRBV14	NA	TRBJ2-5	CASSRAYQETQYF	TGTGCCAGCAGCCGAGCTTACCAAGAGACCCAGTACTTC
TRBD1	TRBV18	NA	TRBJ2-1	CASSPRVGTGVYNEQFF	TGTGCCAGCTCTCCAAGGGTAGGGACAGGGGTATACAATGAGCAGTTCTTC
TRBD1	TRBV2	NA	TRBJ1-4	CASRPRGVGEKLFF	TGTGCCAGCAGACCCAGGGGGGTCGGAGAAAAACTGTTTTTT
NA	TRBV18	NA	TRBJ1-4	CASSPREYEKLFF	TGTGCCAGCTCACCGCGGGAGTATGAAAAACTGTTTTTT
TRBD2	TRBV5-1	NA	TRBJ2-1	CASSLRSGGLHNEQFF	TGCGCCAGCAGCTTGCGGTCGGGGGGGCTTCACAATGAGCAGTTCTTC
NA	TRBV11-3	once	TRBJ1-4	CASSSTPTTNEKLFF	TGTGCCAGCAGCTCTACCCCGACAACTAATGAAAAACTGTTTTTT
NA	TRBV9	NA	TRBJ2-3	CASSVNSQRSTDTQYF	TGTGCCAGCAGCGTAAACAGCCAAAGGTCGACAGATACGCAGTATTTT
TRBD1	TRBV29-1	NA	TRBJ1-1	CSVTGVLNTEAFF	TGCAGCGTAACAGGGGTCCTAAACACTGAAGCTTTCTTT
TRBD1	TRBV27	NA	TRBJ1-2	CASSISRGPAYGYTF	TGTGCCAGCAGTATAAGCAGGGGGCCCGCTTATGGCTACACCTTC
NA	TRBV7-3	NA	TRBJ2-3	CASSLTGANTDTQYF	TGTGCCAGCAGCTTAACAGGGGCGAACACAGATACGCAGTATTTT
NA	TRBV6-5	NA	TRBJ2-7	CASSYSAGLFSYEQYF	TGTGCCAGCAGTTACTCGGCAGGCCTGTTTAGTTACGAGCAGTACTTC
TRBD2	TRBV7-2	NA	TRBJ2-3	CASSQAGGITTDTQYF	TGTGCCAGCAGCCAAGCGGGAGGTATCACCACAGATACGCAGTATTTT
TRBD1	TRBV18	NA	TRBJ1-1	CASSPLVPGQGLNTEAFF	TGTGCCAGCTCACCCCTCGTCCCGGGACAGGGACTGAACACTGAAGCTTTCTTT
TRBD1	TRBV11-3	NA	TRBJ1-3	CASSPGTDSGNTIYF	TGTGCCAGCAGCCCAGGGACAGACTCTGGAAACACCATATATTTT
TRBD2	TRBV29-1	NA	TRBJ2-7	CSVAFVSGSVSEQYF	TGCAGCGTTGCTTTTGTTAGCGGGAGCGTTTCTGAGCAGTACTTC
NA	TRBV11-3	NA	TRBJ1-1	CASSLGRTPREAFF	TGTGCCAGCAGCTTAGGTCGGACACCACGCGAAGCTTTCTTT
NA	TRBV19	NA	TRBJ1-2	CASSIDQGSGYTF	TGTGCCAGTAGTATAGACCAGGGGAGTGGCTACACCTTC
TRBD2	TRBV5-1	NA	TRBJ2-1	CASSLSGGQNNEQFF	TGCGCCAGCAGCCTAAGCGGGGGGCAAAACAATGAGCAGTTCTTC
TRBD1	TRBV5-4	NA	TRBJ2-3	CASSKGAPWGDTQYF	TGTGCCAGCAGCAAGGGGGCTCCTTGGGGAGATACGCAGTATTTT
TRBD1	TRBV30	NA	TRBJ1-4	CAWSNRDRGRDEKLFF	TGTGCCTGGAGTAACCGGGACAGGGGAAGGGATGAAAAACTGTTTTTT
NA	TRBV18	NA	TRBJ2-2	CASSPPLLANTGELFF	TGTGCCAGCTCACCACCTCTACTAGCGAACACCGGGGAGCTGTTTTTT
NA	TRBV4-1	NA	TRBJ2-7	CASSQGAQGRYEQYF	TGCGCCAGCAGCCAAGGGGCACAGGGGAGGTACGAGCAGTACTTC
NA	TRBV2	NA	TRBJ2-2	CASSEALRGGELFF	TGTGCCAGCAGTGAAGCGCTTCGGGGAGGGGAGCTGTTTTTT
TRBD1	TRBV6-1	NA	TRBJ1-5	CASRGQGARSQPQHF	TGTGCCAGCAGGGGACAGGGGGCCAGAAGTCAGCCCCAGCATTTT